This passage covers 28 T cell receptor beta chains from one sample sequenced in a study of cytomegalovirus exposure and HLA in healthy donors. The PCR had 60 Vbeta and 13 Jbeta primers. The data were produced by immunoSEQ multiplex PCR, yet TCRdb's version contains in-frame clones alone and is incomplete. The listing records 200,000 to 250,000 clones. The sequencing input was PBMCs. The receptor source for this set is a woman in her twenties or thirties in good health and CMV-seropositive.

The chain employs TRBV25-1 and TRBJ1-4; the match to TRBD1 covers 10 bases. The trim removed 5 bases at V and 7 bases at J, leaving 7 bases unmatched. The germline CDR1 and CDR2 sequences are MGHDK and SYGVNS. CDR3 length equals 15 residues. CDR3 nucleotides: TGTGCCAGCAGTAGATCCGGGACAGGGGTTGAAAAACTGTTTTTT. Translating gives CASSRSGTGVEKLFF.

The chain carries TRBV27 and TRBJ2-6; 7 nucleotides agree with TRBD2. V lost 5 bases and J lost 1; bases outside the gene matches: 11. From germline, CDR1 is MNHEY and CDR2 SMNVEV (reference sequence). This CDR3 has 18 amino acids. CDR3 coding DNA: TGTGCCAGCAGTCGGCGGACCGGGGGGAGTTCTGGGGCCAACGTCCTGACTTTC. Translating it yields CASSRRTGGSSGANVLTF.

The J gene is TRBJ2-3, the V gene TRBV27; D may be TRBD1 (6 bases). In germline, CDR1 is MNHEY, CDR2 SMNVEV (reference sequence). V was shortened by 4 bases and J by 3 bases, with 11 bases between the two germline ends. This CDR3 has 14 amino acids. The DNA for the CDR3 is TGTGCCAGCAGTTCCCAACAGGGTACAGATACGCAGTATTTT. Translating it yields CASSSQQGTDTQYF.

The chain combines TRBV10-1 with TRBJ1-1; D call uncertain. The CDR3 runs to 11 residues. V was clipped by 2 bases and J by 6 bases, with 4 bases between them. CDR1 and CDR2 (germline): WNHNN, SYGVQD (reference sequence). CDR3 amino acids: CASSEGPEAFF. DNA for the CDR3: TGCGCCAGCAGTGAGGGGCCTGAAGCTTTCTTT.

The chain links TRBV11-2 to TRBJ2-7, with D possibly matching TRBD1 (5 bases). CDR3 size: 13 residues. V was pared by 2 bases and J by 4 bases, with 9 bases between. Germline CDR1 is SGHAT and CDR2 is FQNNGV. Here the CDR3 reads CASSLQGFYEQYF. In nucleotides, the CDR3 is TGTGCCAGCAGCTTACAGGGATTTTACGAGCAGTACTTC.

V usage is TRBV5-1 and J usage is TRBJ2-7, with 12 bases aligning to TRBD1. Germline loops: CDR1 SGHRS, CDR2 YFSETQ. The CDR3 is 17 residues long. Trimming at V came to 1 base and at J to 2 bases, leaving 7 bases not matched to a gene. CDR3 nucleotides: TGCGCCAGCAGCTTGCCGGGACAGGGGGCCGTAACCTACGAGCAGTACTTC. Protein product: CASSLPGQGAVTYEQYF.

The chain uses TRBV4-3 and TRBJ2-5, with TRBD2 identical over 14 bases. V lost 4 bases, J lost 5 bases, and 3 bases stayed unmatched. The CDR3 is 15 residues long. Germline CDR1 is LGHNA and CDR2 is YSLEER. Written as DNA, the CDR3 is TGCGCCAGCAGCCCGGGACTAGCGGGAGTGGAGACCCAGTACTTC. Its protein is CASSPGLAGVETQYF.

The J gene is TRBJ1-2, the V gene TRBV6-5, with a weak D call TRBD1 (6 bases). V lost 0 bases and J lost 4, with 12 bases in between. Germline V CDR1 and CDR2: MNHEY, SVGAGI. The CDR3 loop spans 15 amino acids. CDR3 loop: CASSYSRGGAYGYTF. CDR3 DNA: TGTGCCAGCAGTTACTCGAGGGGGGGCGCCTATGGCTACACCTTC.

The rearrangement uses TRBV5-1 and TRBJ1-1; tentative D call: TRBD1 (5 bases). Trimming shortened V by 3 bases and J by 4 bases, and 19 bases separated the two germline ends. The CDR3 contains 16 residues. Germline assignment: CDR1 SGHRS and CDR2 YFSETQ. This CDR3 is CASSSQSNGGGTEAFF. The CDR3 region has the DNA TGCGCCAGCAGCTCCCAAAGTAATGGGGGGGGCACTGAAGCTTTCTTT.

The rearrangement joins TRBV25-1 to TRBJ1-1; 8 bases are shared with TRBD1. The CDR3 extends over 13 amino acids. Germline values: CDR1 MGHDK, CDR2 SYGVNS. V was clipped by 5 bases and J by 5 bases; unmatched bases: 4. CDR3 sequence: CASSSQGATEAFF. CDR3 DNA: TGTGCCAGCAGTTCTCAGGGGGCAACTGAAGCTTTCTTT.

The V and J genes are TRBV18 and TRBJ2-7; 9 bases match TRBD1. Germline V lookup: CDR1 KGHSH, CDR2 LQKENI. The CDR3 runs 12 residues. The CDR3 DNA sequence: TGTGCCAGCTCACCCAACGGGACAGGGAAGAGGGTC. This sequence encodes CASSPNGTGKRV.

The genes are TRBV5-1 and TRBJ1-1; TRBD1 aligns across 9 bases. CDR1 is SGHRS, CDR2 YFSETQ, per germline. The CDR3 has 13 amino acids. Losses at the gene ends were 5 bases for V and 5 bases for J; bases not matched to a gene: 4. The chain's CDR3 is CASRETGGTEAFF. CDR3 DNA sequence: TGCGCCAGCAGGGAGACAGGGGGTACTGAAGCTTTCTTT.

The rearrangement links TRBV2 to TRBJ2-2; D remains ambiguous. This CDR3 is 12 amino acids long. Deletions cut 10 bases from V and 4 bases from J, with 10 bases between. Germline CDR1 and CDR2: SNHLY and FYNNEI. The CDR3 reads CATSLGTGELFF. The CDR3 region has the DNA TGTGCCACCTCTCTAGGCACCGGGGAGCTGTTTTTT.

The chain employs TRBV2 and TRBJ1-3; tentatively, D is TRBD1 (5 bases). This CDR3 contains 15 residues. V gave up 2 bases and J gave up 1 base, with 9 bases separating them. Germline V gene lookup returns CDR1 SNHLY and CDR2 FYNNEI. The CDR3 is CASSEQGGSGNTIYF. In DNA form, the CDR3 reads TGTGCCAGCAGTGAACAGGGAGGGTCTGGAAACACCATATATTTT. Full variable domain (rest looked up from reference TRBV2 and TRBJ1-3): EPEVTQTPSHQVTQMGQEVILRCVPISNHLYFYWYRQILGQKVEFLVSFYNNEISEKSEIFDDQFSVERPDGSNFTLKIRSTKLEDSAMYFCASSEQGGSGNTIYFGEGSWLTVV.

The chain combines TRBV28 with TRBJ2-7; unclear D gene. The V gene lost 6 bases and the J gene lost 6 bases, with 9 bases spanning the gap. Germline CDR1 reads MDHEN; CDR2 reads SYDVKM. CDR3 size: 11 residues. The CDR3 DNA reads TGTGCCAGCAGCTATCTTCTCGAGCAGTACTTC. Translated, it gives CASSYLLEQYF.

The chain links TRBV2 to TRBJ1-6; possible D gene TRBD1, 5 bases. Germline loops: CDR1 SNHLY, CDR2 FYNNEI. V gave up 10 bases and J gave up 9 bases, with 16 bases separating them. CDR3 size: 13 residues. Written as DNA, the CDR3 is TGTGCCAATTCGAGGCAGGGAGGTTCACCCCTCCACTTT. This sequence encodes CANSRQGGSPLHF.

J is TRBJ2-7 and V is TRBV6-6; D is undetermined. V was trimmed by 0 bases and J by 2 bases, leaving 14 bases between them. The CDR3 loop spans 16 amino acids. CDR1 and CDR2 (germline): MNHNY, SVGAGI (reference sequence). CDR3 sequence: CASSYSWASPTYEQYF. Written as DNA, the CDR3 is TGTGCCAGCAGTTACTCCTGGGCTTCCCCAACCTACGAGCAGTACTTC.

The CDR3 protein is CASSRIDGVGSYEQYF. The DNA of the CDR3 is TGCGCCAGCAGCCGCATTGACGGGGTTGGGTCCTACGAGCAGTACTTC. V usage is TRBV4-3 and J usage is TRBJ2-7; TRBD2 might be the D (5 bases). Germline V lookup: CDR1 LGHNA, CDR2 YSLEER. Trimming took 4 bases from V and 1 from J, leaving 17 bases between them. This CDR3 is built from 16 residues.

V and J are TRBV27 and TRBJ2-7; 8 bases are a match to TRBD1. Per the germline V gene, CDR1 is MNHEY and CDR2 is SMNVEV (reference sequence). Germline trimming cut 4 bases from V and 13 bases from J; bases unmatched to any gene: 9. This CDR3 comprises 12 residues. CDR3 residues: CASSSDRVGQYF. DNA of the CDR3: TGTGCCAGCAGTTCGGACAGGGTGGGGCAATACTTC.

V usage is TRBV7-9 and J usage is TRBJ1-3; the D is unclear. The CDR3 loop spans 15 amino acids. Trimming took off 5 bases at V and 0 bases at J, with 11 bases between the two ends. CDR1 and CDR2 from the germline V gene are SEHNR and FQNEAQ (reference sequence). CDR3 amino acids: CASSGGASSGNTIYF. CDR3 nucleotides: TGTGCCAGCAGCGGCGGAGCTTCCTCTGGAAACACCATATATTTT.

The rearrangement joins TRBV19 to TRBJ1-2; D is perhaps TRBD1 (5 bases). The CDR3 has 12 amino acids. V was shortened by 7 bases and J by 2 bases, with 8 bases between the two germline ends. From germline, CDR1 is LNHDA and CDR2 SQIVND (reference sequence). The CDR3 sequence is CASKEGNYGYTF. CDR3 nucleotide sequence: TGTGCCAGTAAGGAGGGGAACTATGGCTACACCTTC. Supplemented by reference TRBV19 and TRBJ1-2, the full variable domain reads DGGITQSPKYLFRKEGQNVTLSCEQNLNHDAMYWYRQDPGQGLRLIYYSQIVNDFQKGDIAEGYSVSREKKESFPLTVTSAQKNPTAFYLCASKEGNYGYTFGSGTRLTVV.

The chain is built from TRBV11-3 and TRBJ2-2; 9 bases are a match to TRBD1. This CDR3 region has 15 residues. The trim removed 5 bases at V and 3 bases at J, leaving 4 bases unmatched. Germline CDR1 and CDR2: SGHNT and YENEEA. The DNA of the CDR3 is TGTGCCAGCAGCCAACGGGACAGGGACACCGGGGAGCTGTTTTTT. It encodes CASSQRDRDTGELFF.

The chain employs TRBV7-6 and TRBJ1-4; D is uncertain. V lost 1 base to trimming and J lost 5 bases, with 8 bases between them. CDR1 is SGHVS and CDR2 is FNYEAQ in the germline V gene. This CDR3 contains 14 residues. The CDR3 nucleotides are TGTGCCAGCAGCTTAGACCCCCGGAATGAAAAACTGTTTTTT. Amino acids: CASSLDPRNEKLFF. Using reference TRBV7-6 and TRBJ1-4 for the parts outside the CDR3, the full variable domain is GAGVSQSPRYKVTKRGQDVALRCDPISGHVSLYWYRQALGQGPEFLTYFNYEAQQDKSGLPNDRFSAERPEGSISTLTIQRTEQRDSAMYRCASSLDPRNEKLFFGSGTQLSVL.

The V gene is TRBV10-3, the J gene TRBJ1-1, with 7 bases aligning to TRBD1. The CDR3 is 14 amino acids. From germline, CDR1 is ENHRY and CDR2 SYGVKD. The junction had 10 bases not matched to a gene; V was cut back by 8 bases and J by 4 bases. CDR3 DNA sequence: TGTGCCATCTGTGGGACAGCCTTGAGCACTGAAGCTTTCTTT. Translated: CAICGTALSTEAFF.

This chain links TRBV4-3 with TRBJ2-1, with 9 bases fitting TRBD2. CDR1 and CDR2 (germline): LGHNA, YSLEER. The CDR3 loop spans 15 amino acids. V dropped 1 base and J dropped 6; count of bases not matched to a gene: 4. CDR3 DNA sequence: TGCGCCAGCAGCCAAGCGGGGACTAGCTTCAATGAGCAGTTCTTC. Translation: CASSQAGTSFNEQFF.

V is TRBV5-1 and J is TRBJ2-1; the D is unclear. The CDR3 totals 16 residues. Germline CDR1 reads SGHRS; CDR2 reads YFSETQ. The V end lost 0 bases, the J end lost 0 bases, and 10 bases lay between the germline ends. CDR3 DNA sequence: TGCGCCAGCAGCTTGGATACATCCAGCTCCTACAATGAGCAGTTCTTC. It translates to CASSLDTSSSYNEQFF.

This rearrangement joins TRBV20-1 to TRBJ2-3; D ambiguous. The germline V gene encodes CDR1 DFQATT and CDR2 SNEGSKA (reference sequence). Trimming pared 7 bases from V and 5 bases from J, leaving 7 bases between. The CDR3 has 10 amino acids. The CDR3 here is CSVPGDTQYF. The CDR3 nucleotides are TGCAGTGTCCCGGGAGATACGCAGTATTTT.

The genes are TRBV11-2 and TRBJ2-1; TRBD1 is a possible D gene (6 bases). With 0 bases removed from V and 9 bases from J, the gap between germline ends came to 27 bases. The CDR3 loop spans 19 amino acids. Per germline, CDR1 SGHAT and CDR2 FQNNGV. The CDR3 DNA is TGTGCCAGCAGCTTAGATCCCGCCGGGATAGGGACATCCATCGGTGAGCAGTTCTTC. Residues: CASSLDPAGIGTSIGEQFF.